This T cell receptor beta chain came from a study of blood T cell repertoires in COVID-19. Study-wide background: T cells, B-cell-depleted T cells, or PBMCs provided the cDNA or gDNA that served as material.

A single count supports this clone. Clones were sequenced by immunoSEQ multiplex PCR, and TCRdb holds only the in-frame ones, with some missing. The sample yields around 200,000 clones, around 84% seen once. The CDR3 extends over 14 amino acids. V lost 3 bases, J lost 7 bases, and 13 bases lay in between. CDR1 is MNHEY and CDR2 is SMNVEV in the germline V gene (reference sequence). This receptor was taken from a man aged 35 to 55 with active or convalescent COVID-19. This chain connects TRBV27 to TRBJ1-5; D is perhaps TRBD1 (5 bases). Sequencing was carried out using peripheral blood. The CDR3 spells CASSFAGLGQPQHF. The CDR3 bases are TGTGCCAGCAGTTTCGCAGGGTTGGGACAGCCCCAGCATTTT.